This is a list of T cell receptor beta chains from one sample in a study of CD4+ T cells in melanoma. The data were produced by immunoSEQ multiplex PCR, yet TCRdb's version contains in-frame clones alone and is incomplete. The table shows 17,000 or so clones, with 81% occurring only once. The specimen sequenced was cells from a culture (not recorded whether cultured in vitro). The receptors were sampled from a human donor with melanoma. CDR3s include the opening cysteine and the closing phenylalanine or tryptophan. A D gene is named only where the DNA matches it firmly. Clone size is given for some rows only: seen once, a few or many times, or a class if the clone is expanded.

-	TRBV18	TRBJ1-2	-	TGTGCCAGCTCACCCGTCCAGGGTAACTATGGCTACACCTTC	CASSPVQGNYGYTF
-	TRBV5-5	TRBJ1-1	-	TGTGCCAGCAGGAATACGAGGGACACTGAAGCTTTCTTT	CASRNTRDTEAFF
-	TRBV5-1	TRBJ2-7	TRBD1	TGCGCCAGCAGCCCACAGGGGTACGAGCAGTACTTC	CASSPQGYEQYF
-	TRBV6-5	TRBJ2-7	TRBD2	TGTGCCAGCAGTCCGACTAGCGGGGGGTTATACGAGCAGTACTTC	CASSPTSGGLYEQYF
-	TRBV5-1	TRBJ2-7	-	TGCGCCAGCAGCTTGGAGGGCACCTACGAGCAGTACTTC	CASSLEGTYEQYF
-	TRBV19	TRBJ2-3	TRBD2	TGTGCCAGTAGTCCGCGGGGGGGGACTAGCACAGATACGCAGTATTTT	CASSPRGGTSTDTQYF
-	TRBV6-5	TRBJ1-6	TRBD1	TGTGCCAGCAGTTATCTGACAGGGCTTTCACCCCTCCACTTT	CASSYLTGLSPLHF
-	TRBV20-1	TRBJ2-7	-	TGCAGTGCTAGCCACTCCTACGAGCAGTACTTC	CSASHSYEQYF
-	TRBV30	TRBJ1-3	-	TGTGCCTGGAGCGGCCGCCTCTCGAACACCATATATTTT	CAWSGRLSNTIYF
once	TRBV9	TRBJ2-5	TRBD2	TGTGCCAGCAGCCGTACGGGACTAGCGGGGGGGTATTCCCAAGAGACCCAGTACTTC	CASSRTGLAGGYSQETQYF
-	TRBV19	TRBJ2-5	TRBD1	TGTGCCAGTAGTATGCCCGACAGGGCAGAGACCCAGTACTTC	CASSMPDRAETQYF
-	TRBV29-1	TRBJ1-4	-	TGCAGCGCCAGAGGGGGATCTCATGAAAAACTGTTTTTT	CSARGGSHEKLFF
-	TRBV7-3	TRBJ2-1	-	TGTGCCAGCAGCCCTACCGGGAGCTACAATGAGCAGTTCTTC	CASSPTGSYNEQFF
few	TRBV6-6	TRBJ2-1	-	TGTGCCAGCAGTTACTCTGTTGGCGGCGATGAGCAGTTCTTC	CASSYSVGGDEQFF
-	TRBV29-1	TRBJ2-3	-	TGCAGCGTTGATACAGATACGCAGTATTTT	CSVDTDTQYF
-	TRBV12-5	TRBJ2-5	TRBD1	TGTGCTAGTGGAGCCGCTTCCGGGACAGGGGGCCAAGAGACCCAGTACTTC	CASGAASGTGGQETQYF
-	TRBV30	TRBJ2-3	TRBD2	TGTGCCTGGGACCACGGGACTAGCGGCACAGATACGCAGTATTTT	CAWDHGTSGTDTQYF
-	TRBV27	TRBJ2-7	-	TGTGCCAGCAGTTTAAATGGACAGTCCTACGAGCAGTACTTC	CASSLNGQSYEQYF
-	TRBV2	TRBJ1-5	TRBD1	TGTGCCAGCAGTGAGGGACAGGATGTTCAGCCCCAGCATTTT	CASSEGQDVQPQHF
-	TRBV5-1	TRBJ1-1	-	TGCGCCAGCTCCCGAGAACCAGGCGTTAACACTGAAGCTTTCTTT	CASSREPGVNTEAFF
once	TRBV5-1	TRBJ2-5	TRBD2	TGCGCCAGCAGCTTGGGGGCACTAGCGGGTAAAGAGACCCAGTACTTC	CASSLGALAGKETQYF
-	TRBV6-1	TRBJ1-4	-	TGTGCCAGCAGTGAAAGGGGCCGGGCCCCTAATGAAAAACTGTTTTTT	CASSERGRAPNEKLFF
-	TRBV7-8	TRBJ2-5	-	TGTGCCAGCAGCTCAAATCAAGAGACCCAGTACTTC	CASSSNQETQYF
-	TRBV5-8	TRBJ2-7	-	TGTGCCAGCAGCTTGGGTTTCTGGACAGCCACCTACGAGCAGTACTTC	CASSLGFWTATYEQYF
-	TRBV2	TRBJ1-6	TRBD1	TGTGCCAGCAGCCGGGACAGGGCGTATAATTCACCCCTCCACTTT	CASSRDRAYNSPLHF
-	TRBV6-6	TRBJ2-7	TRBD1	TGTGCCAGCAGTTACTCGTACAGGGGACGAACCTACGAGCAGTACTTC	CASSYSYRGRTYEQYF